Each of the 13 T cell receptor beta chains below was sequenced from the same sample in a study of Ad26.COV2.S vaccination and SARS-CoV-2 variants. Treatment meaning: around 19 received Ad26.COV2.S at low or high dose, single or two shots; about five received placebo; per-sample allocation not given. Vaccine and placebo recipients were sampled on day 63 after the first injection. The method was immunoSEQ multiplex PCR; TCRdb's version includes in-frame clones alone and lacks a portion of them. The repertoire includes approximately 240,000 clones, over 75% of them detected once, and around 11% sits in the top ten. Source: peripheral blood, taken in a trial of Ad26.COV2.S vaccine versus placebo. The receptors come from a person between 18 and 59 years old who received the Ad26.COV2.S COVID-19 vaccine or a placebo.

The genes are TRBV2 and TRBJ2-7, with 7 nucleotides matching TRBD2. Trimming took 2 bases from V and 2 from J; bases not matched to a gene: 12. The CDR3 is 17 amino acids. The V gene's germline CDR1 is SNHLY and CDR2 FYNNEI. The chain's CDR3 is CASSESPGGVGAYEQYF. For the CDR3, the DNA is TGTGCCAGCAGTGAATCCCCTGGGGGGGTGGGAGCCTACGAGCAGTACTTC.

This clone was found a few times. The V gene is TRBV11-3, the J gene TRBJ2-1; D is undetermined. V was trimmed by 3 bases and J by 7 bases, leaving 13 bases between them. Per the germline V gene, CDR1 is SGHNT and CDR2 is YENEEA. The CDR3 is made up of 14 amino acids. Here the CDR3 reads CASSLARTPNEQFF. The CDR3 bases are TGTGCCAGCAGCTTGGCGAGGACCCCGAATGAGCAGTTCTTC.

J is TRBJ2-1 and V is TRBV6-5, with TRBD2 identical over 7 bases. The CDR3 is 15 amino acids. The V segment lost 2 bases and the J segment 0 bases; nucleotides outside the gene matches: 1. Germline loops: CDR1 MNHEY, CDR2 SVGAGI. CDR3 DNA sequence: TGTGCCAGCAGTTACGGCGGGAGCTCCTACAATGAGCAGTTCTTC. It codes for CASSYGGSSYNEQFF.

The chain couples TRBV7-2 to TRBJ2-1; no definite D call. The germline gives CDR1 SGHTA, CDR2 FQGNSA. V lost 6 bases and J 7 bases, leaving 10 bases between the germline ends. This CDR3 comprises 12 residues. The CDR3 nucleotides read TGTGCCAGCAGTTATACTTTGAATGAGCAGTTCTTC. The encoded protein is CASSYTLNEQFF.

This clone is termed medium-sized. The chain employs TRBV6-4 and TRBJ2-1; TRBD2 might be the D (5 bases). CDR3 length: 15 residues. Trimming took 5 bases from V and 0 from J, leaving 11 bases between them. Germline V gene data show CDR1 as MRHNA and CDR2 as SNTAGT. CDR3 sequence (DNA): TGTGCCAGCAGTCCCAGCGGAACCTCCTACAATGAGCAGTTCTTC. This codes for CASSPSGTSYNEQFF.

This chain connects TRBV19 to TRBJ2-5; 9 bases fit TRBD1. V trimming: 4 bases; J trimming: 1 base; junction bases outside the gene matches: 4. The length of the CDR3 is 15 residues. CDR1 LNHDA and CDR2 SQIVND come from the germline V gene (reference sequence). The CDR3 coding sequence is TGTGCCAGTAGTACCTCGACAGGGGGCCAAGAGACCCAGTACTTC. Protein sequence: CASSTSTGGQETQYF. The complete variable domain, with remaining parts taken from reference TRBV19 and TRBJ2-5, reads DGGITQSPKYLFRKEGQNVTLSCEQNLNHDAMYWYRQDPGQGLRLIYYSQIVNDFQKGDIAEGYSVSREKKESFPLTVTSAQKNPTAFYLCASSTSTGGQETQYFGPGTRLLVL.

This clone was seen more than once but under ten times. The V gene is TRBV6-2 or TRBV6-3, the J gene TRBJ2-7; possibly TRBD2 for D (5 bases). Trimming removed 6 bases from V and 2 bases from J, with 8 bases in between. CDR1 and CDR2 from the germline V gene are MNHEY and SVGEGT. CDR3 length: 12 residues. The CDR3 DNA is TGTGCCAGCAGCCTCGGGGCCTACGAGCAGTACTTC. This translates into CASSLGAYEQYF.

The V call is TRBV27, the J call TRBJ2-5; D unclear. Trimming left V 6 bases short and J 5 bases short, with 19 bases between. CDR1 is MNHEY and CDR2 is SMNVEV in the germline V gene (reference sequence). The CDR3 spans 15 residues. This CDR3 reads CASRIGQVWSETQYF. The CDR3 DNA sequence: TGTGCCAGCAGAATCGGGCAGGTTTGGAGTGAGACCCAGTACTTC.

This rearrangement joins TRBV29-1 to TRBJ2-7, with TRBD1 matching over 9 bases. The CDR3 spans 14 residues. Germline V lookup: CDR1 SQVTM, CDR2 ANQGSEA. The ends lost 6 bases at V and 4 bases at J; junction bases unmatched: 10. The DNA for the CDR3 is TGCAGCGTCGACGTTGGGACAGGGTTGTACGAGCAGTACTTC. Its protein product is CSVDVGTGLYEQYF.

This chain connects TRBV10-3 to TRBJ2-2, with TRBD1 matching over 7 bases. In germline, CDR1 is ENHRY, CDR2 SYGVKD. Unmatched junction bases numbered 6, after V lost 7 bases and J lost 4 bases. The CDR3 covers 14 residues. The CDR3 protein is CAIKGGQSTGELFF. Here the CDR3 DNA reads TGTGCCATCAAAGGGGGACAGAGCACCGGGGAGCTGTTTTTT.

The CDR3 loop reads CASSQEWDRGREKLFF. The CDR3 coding sequence is TGTGCCAGCAGCCAAGAGTGGGACAGGGGGCGTGAAAAACTGTTTTTT. The rearrangement uses TRBV14 and TRBJ1-4; 12 bases map to TRBD1. The CDR3 length is 16 residues. Unmatched junction bases numbered 3, after V lost 0 bases and J lost 7 bases. CDR1 and CDR2 from the germline V gene are SGHDN and FVKESK.

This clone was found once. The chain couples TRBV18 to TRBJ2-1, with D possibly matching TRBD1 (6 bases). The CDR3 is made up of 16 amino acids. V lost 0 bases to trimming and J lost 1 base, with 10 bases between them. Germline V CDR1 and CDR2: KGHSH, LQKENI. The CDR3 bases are TGTGCCAGCTCACCACCGAACAGGGAGTCCTACAATGAGCAGTTCTTC. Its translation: CASSPPNRESYNEQFF.

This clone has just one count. The CDR3 sequence is CASSVQGGAYEQYF. The CDR3 DNA is TGTGCCAGTAGTGTTCAGGGTGGAGCCTACGAGCAGTACTTC. V gene TRBV19 combines with J gene TRBJ2-7; D is possibly TRBD1 (5 bases). The germline V and J ends were trimmed by 5 bases and 2 bases, with 13 bases remaining between them. Germline lookup yields CDR1 LNHDA and CDR2 SQIVND (reference sequence). The CDR3 runs 14 residues.